What follows is one T cell receptor beta chain and its context. What it binds is unknown. This CDR3 is built from 15 residues. V lost 2 bases to trimming and J lost 14 bases; unmatched junction nucleotides: 15. Germline V gene sequence: CDR1 SNHLY, CDR2 FYNNEI. The data derive from a study of shared clonotypes between healthy human individuals. Study-level information: Each donor's CD8 memory used one plate, CD8 naive two, each CD4 subset three.

Overall study results and limits: Richness estimates generally favored naive over memory subsets. Among a handful of donors, roughly 5% of naive CD4 clonotypes were found in common. It was expected that sequencing depth would affect clonotype sharing among donors.

Some clones are missing from TCRdb's copy, which holds only in-frame ones; the method was immunoSEQ multiplex PCR. The sample has approximately 2,300,000 clones; 85% to 95% are singletons. This TCR derives from a man between 18 and 29 years old in good health. Some clones in this sample may be carry-over from other donors' samples. The sample was naive CD4+ T cells from PBMCs. Specified subset: CD45RA+ positively selected. V is TRBV2 and J is TRBJ2-1, with 7 bases identical to TRBD1. The CDR3 loop reads CASSENRGSRQNKFF. The CDR3 DNA reads TGTGCCAGCAGTGAAAACAGGGGATCCCGACAAAACAAGTTCTTC. Looking up the rest from reference TRBV2 and TRBJ2-1 gives the full variable domain: EPEVTQTPSHQVTQMGQEVILRCVPISNHLYFYWYRQILGQKVEFLVSFYNNEISEKSEIFDDQFSVERPDGSNFTLKIRSTKLEDSAMYFCASSENRGSRQNKFFGPGTRLTVL.